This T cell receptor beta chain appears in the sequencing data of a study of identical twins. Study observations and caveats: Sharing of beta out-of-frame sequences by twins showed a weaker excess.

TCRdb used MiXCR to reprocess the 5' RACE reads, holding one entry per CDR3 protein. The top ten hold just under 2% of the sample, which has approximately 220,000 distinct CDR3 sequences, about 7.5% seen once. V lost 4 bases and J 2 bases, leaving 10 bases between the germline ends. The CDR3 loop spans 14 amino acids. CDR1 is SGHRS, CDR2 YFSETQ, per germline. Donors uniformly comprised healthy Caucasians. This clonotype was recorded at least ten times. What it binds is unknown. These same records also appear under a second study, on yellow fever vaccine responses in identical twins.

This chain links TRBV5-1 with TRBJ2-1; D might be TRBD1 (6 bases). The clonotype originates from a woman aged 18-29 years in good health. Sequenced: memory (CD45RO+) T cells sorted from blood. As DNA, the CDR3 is TGCGCCAGCAGCCCGGACAGCACCTACAATGAGCAGTTCTTC. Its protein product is CASSPDSTYNEQFF.